This T cell receptor beta chain is drawn from a study of cytomegalovirus exposure and HLA in healthy donors. Note on this clone: What it recognizes is unknown.

Study outcomes and limitations: Later work found that TCR association rates differed between HLA loci; DRB1 had the most and HLA-C the fewest.

PCR amplification relied on 60 Vbeta primers (plus 13 Jbeta primers). Method: immunoSEQ multiplex PCR; TCRdb's copy keeps in-frame clones and lacks some. This repertoire shows about 150,000 clones, around 80% found once; its top ten account for less than 5%. Trimming removed 3 bases from V and 7 bases from J; junction bases left unmatched: 7. The CDR3 contains 14 residues. Germline CDR1 reads LGHNA; CDR2 reads YNFKEQ. The sequencing sample was made of PBMCs. This TCR was sampled from a man aged 25 to 40 in good health. This chain connects TRBV4-2 to TRBJ2-3, with 7 bases fitting TRBD2. DNA of the CDR3: TGTGCCAGCAGCCAGAGCGGGGCCCTTAATACGCAGTATTTT. This translates into CASSQSGALNTQYF.